These 7 T cell receptor beta chains originate from one sample sequenced in a study of blood T cell repertoires in COVID-19. Repertoires were generated with immunoSEQ multiplex PCR, while TCRdb's copy carries only in-frame clones and drops some. Of 250,000 or so clones listed, about 88% are singletons. Specimen: peripheral blood. All receptors derive from a woman between 65 and 79 years old with active or convalescent COVID-19.

This chain links TRBV15 with TRBJ1-2, with 9 bases that match TRBD1. V lost 0 bases, J lost 7 bases, and 6 bases stayed unmatched. Germline V gives CDR1 LNHNV, CDR2 YYDKDF (reference sequence). This CDR3 has 15 amino acids. The DNA of the CDR3 is TGTGCCACCAGCAGAGAGTTACAGGGGGCACTTGGCTACACCTTC. Protein sequence: CATSRELQGALGYTF. Full variable domain (outside the CDR3, taken from reference TRBV15 and TRBJ1-2): DAMVIQNPRYQVTQFGKPVTLSCSQTLNHNVMYWYQQKSSQAPKLLFHYYDKDFNNEADTPDNFQSRRPNTSFCFLDIRSPGLGDTAMYLCATSRELQGALGYTFGSGTRLTVV.

The rearrangement joins TRBV4-3 to TRBJ2-3; the match to TRBD1 covers 8 bases. The trim removed 0 bases at V and 0 bases at J, leaving 5 bases unmatched. This CDR3 has 17 residues. Germline V CDR1 and CDR2: LGHNA, YSLEER. The CDR3 reads CASSQDWTGLSTDTQYF. Here the CDR3 DNA reads TGCGCCAGCAGCCAAGACTGGACAGGGCTTAGCACAGATACGCAGTATTTT.

Comment on this clone: The same CDR3 is also encoded by other DNA sequences in this sample. The V and J genes are TRBV7-8 and TRBJ2-2; maybe TRBD2 (6 bases). The CDR3 is 14 residues long. In germline, CDR1 is SGHVS, CDR2 FQNEAQ. The ends were cut back, 1 base at V and 5 bases at J, with 8 bases in the middle. CDR3 nucleotide sequence: TGTGCCAGCAGCTTAGGTGGAGGGACCGGGGAGCTGTTTTTT. Amino acids: CASSLGGGTGELFF. Full variable domain (rest looked up from reference TRBV7-8 and TRBJ2-2): GAGVSQSPRYKVAKRGQDVALRCDPISGHVSLFWYQQALGQGPEFLTYFQNEAQLDKSGLPSDRFFAERPEGSVSTLKIQRTQQEDSAVYLCASSLGGGTGELFFGEGSRLTVL.

The V gene is TRBV7-2, the J gene TRBJ2-5; TRBD1 matches 9 bases. From germline, CDR1 is SGHTA and CDR2 FQGNSA. This CDR3 region has 16 residues. With V trimmed by 5 bases and J by 3 bases, 10 bases remained unmatched. The CDR3 coding sequence is TGTGCCAGCAGCCGGACCGGGGACAGGGCAGAAGAGACCCAGTACTTC. This sequence encodes CASSRTGDRAEETQYF.

The genes are TRBV6-6 and TRBJ2-7, with D maybe TRBD1 (6 bases). Germline lookup yields CDR1 MNHNY and CDR2 SVGAGI (reference sequence). V was cut by 7 bases and J by 1 base, with 8 bases left in between. There are 12 residues in the CDR3. The CDR3 coding sequence is TGTGCCAGCATAGGACAGTCCTACGAGCAGTACTTC. As protein: CASIGQSYEQYF.

The CDR3 region has the DNA TGTGCCAGCAGTCCGACAGGGGGATTGAACACTGAAGCTTTCTTT. Translated, it gives CASSPTGGLNTEAFF. The chain joins TRBV6-5 to TRBJ1-1, with 9 nucleotides matching TRBD1. V lost 5 bases, J lost 0 bases, and 4 bases stayed unmatched. Germline values: CDR1 MNHEY, CDR2 SVGAGI. The CDR3 is 15 amino acids.

Comment on this clone: At one end the junction does not follow the germline gene, possibly because of a read error. The chain joins TRBV29-1 to TRBJ1-2; 7 bases line up with TRBD1. The CDR3 consists of 14 residues. CDR1 is SQVTM and CDR2 is ANQGSEA in the germline V gene. CDR3 in amino acids: CSAEPGQIDYGYTF. The CDR3, as DNA: TGCAGCGCTGAACCGGGACAGATAGATTATGGCTACACCTTC.